This T cell receptor (beta chain) was recovered during a study of blood T cells in healthy people across ages. Combining a sample-barcoded 5' primer with a J-beta primer mix, a second PCR ran for roughly 7 to 11 cycles. TCRdb recomputed calls from the 5' RACE reads with MiXCR, one row per CDR3 protein. The profile covers roughly 560,000 distinct CDR3 sequences, with 24% appearing a single time and less than 9% taken by the ten largest. The junction had 9 bases not matched to a gene; V was cut back by 7 bases and J by 4 bases. Germline lookup yields CDR1 SEHNR and CDR2 FQNEAQ (reference sequence). This CDR3 is built from 15 residues. This sample also appeared in a second study, on T cells of mothers and their children.

This clonotype was obtained from a boy aged 5-17 years in good health. V is TRBV7-9 and J is TRBJ1-4, with 7 bases identical to TRBD1. Sequences were obtained from blood. Written as DNA, the CDR3 is TGTGCCAGCACGGGACAGTTGGGCCATAATGAAAAACTGTTTTTT. Translated: CASTGQLGHNEKLFF.